The 8 T cell receptor beta chains listed next were all sequenced from one sample in a study of T cell responses to AZD1222 COVID-19 vaccine. Some clones are missing from TCRdb's copy, which holds only in-frame ones; the method was immunoSEQ multiplex PCR. The sample has under 130,000 clones; roughly nine tenths are singletons. Sequencing was performed on peripheral blood, taken 28 days after the second AZD1222 dose. All receptors come from an adult who received the AZD1222 COVID-19 vaccine.

The chain uses TRBV6-6 and TRBJ1-6, with a tentative D call TRBD1 (6 bases). Trimming cost V 2 bases and J 7 bases, with 9 bases left between them. The CDR3 contains 14 residues. CDR1 MNHNY and CDR2 SVGAGI come from the germline V gene (reference sequence). The CDR3 loop reads CASSYPGENSPLHF. As DNA, the CDR3 is TGTGCCAGCAGTTACCCAGGGGAAAATTCACCCCTCCACTTT.

This sequence joins TRBV5-4 and TRBJ1-1; perhaps TRBD1 as D (6 bases). The CDR3 consists of 15 residues. V lost 2 bases and J lost 2, with 13 bases in between. The germline CDR1 and CDR2 sequences are SGHNT and YYREEE (reference sequence). The CDR3 DNA is TGTGCCAGCAGCTTAACGCAGGGGAGTAACACTGAAGCTTTCTTT. Translation: CASSLTQGSNTEAFF.

This clone was seen a handful of times. The J gene is TRBJ2-7, the V gene TRBV28, with D maybe TRBD1 (6 bases). In germline, CDR1 is MDHEN, CDR2 SYDVKM. CDR3 size: 16 residues. Between the trimmed V and J ends, which lost 1 base and 2 bases, there was a span of 15 bases. CDR3: CASSLFGRDITYEQYF. CDR3 DNA: TGTGCCAGCAGTTTATTCGGCAGGGACATAACCTACGAGCAGTACTTC.

V gene TRBV19 combines with J gene TRBJ2-7; no reliable D call. The V and J ends lost 6 bases and 3 bases respectively, with 15 bases between them. The CDR3 length is 14 residues. Looked up from germline, CDR1 is LNHDA and CDR2 is SQIVND (reference sequence). CDR3 amino acids: CASSLGLQSYEQYF. The CDR3 coding sequence is TGTGCCAGTAGCCTTGGGTTGCAGAGCTACGAGCAGTACTTC.

V usage is TRBV7-3 and J usage is TRBJ1-1; D is unclear. Deletions cut 5 bases from V and 0 bases from J, with 13 bases between. CDR3 length: 15 residues. CDR1 SGHTA and CDR2 FQGTGA come from the germline V gene. The CDR3 coding sequence is TGTGCCAGCAGCGCAAATGGACCTATGAACACTGAAGCTTTCTTT. As protein: CASSANGPMNTEAFF.

This clone was seen a handful of times. This chain links TRBV7-9 with TRBJ2-3; TRBD2 agrees at 9 bases. Germline assignment: CDR1 SEHNR and CDR2 FQNEAQ (reference sequence). CDR3 length: 15 residues. J gave up 4 bases and V 1 base, and 3 bases lay outside the gene matches. The CDR3 region is CASSLGGGRADTQYF. For the CDR3, the DNA is TGTGCCAGCAGCTTAGGTGGCGGGAGGGCAGATACGCAGTATTTT.

This rearrangement joins TRBV28 to TRBJ1-5; TRBD1 is a possible D gene (6 bases). The CDR3 has 15 amino acids. V was trimmed by 8 bases and J by 4 bases, leaving 18 bases between them. In germline, CDR1 is MDHEN, CDR2 SYDVKM. CDR3 bases: TGTGCCAGCCTACTCTACAGGGTTGGGAATCAGCCCCAGCATTTT. Its protein product is CASLLYRVGNQPQHF.

The chain carries TRBV2 and TRBJ2-5, with TRBD2 matching over 7 bases. CDR3 size: 13 residues. Germline-derived CDR1 and CDR2 are SNHLY and FYNNEI. The V segment lost 4 bases and the J segment 5 bases; nucleotides outside the gene matches: 4. The CDR3 DNA reads as TGTGCCAGCAGTGGGACTAGAGTGGAGACCCAGTACTTC. It codes for CASSGTRVETQYF.